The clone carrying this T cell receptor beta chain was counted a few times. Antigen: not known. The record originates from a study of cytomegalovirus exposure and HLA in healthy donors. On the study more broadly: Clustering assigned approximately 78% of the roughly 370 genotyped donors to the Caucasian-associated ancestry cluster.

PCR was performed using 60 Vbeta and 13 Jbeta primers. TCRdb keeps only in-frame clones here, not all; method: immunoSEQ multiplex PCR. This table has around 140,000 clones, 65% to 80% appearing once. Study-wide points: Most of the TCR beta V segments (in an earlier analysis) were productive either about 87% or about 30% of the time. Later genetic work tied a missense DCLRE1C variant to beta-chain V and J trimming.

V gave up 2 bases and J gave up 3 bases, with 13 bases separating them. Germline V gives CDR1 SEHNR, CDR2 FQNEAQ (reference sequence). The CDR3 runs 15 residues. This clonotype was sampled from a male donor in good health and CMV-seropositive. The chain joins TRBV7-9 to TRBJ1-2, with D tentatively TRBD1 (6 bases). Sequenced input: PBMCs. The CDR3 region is CASSLLGEGDYGYTF. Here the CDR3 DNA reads TGTGCCAGCAGCTTACTTGGGGAGGGGGACTATGGCTACACCTTC.